This TCR beta chain was recovered during a study of shared clonotypes between healthy human individuals. This CDR3 has 15 amino acids. J lost 3 bases, V lost 5 bases, and 8 bases had no gene match. Germline lookup yields CDR1 LNHDA and CDR2 SQIVND (reference sequence). General study points: For naive CD4 cells, roughly 5% of clonotypes were shared across a few donors. Clonotypes shared by all four sorted-subset donors had higher generation probabilities than non-shared clonotypes. Blood was the sole source, and tissue repertoires probably differ. Richness estimates generally favored naive over memory subsets.

Sequenced by immunoSEQ multiplex PCR; TCRdb stores in-frame clones only, minus some. The table has 2 million to 2.5 million clones, roughly 95% seen once. Regarding this clone: Its specificity is not known.

The clonotype was recovered from a man aged 18 to 30 in good health. This chain links TRBV19 with TRBJ2-7, with 9 nucleotides matching TRBD2. The source material was naive CD4+ T cells sorted from blood. This sample's subset: CD45RA+ positively selected. The CDR3 DNA reads as TGTGCCAGTAGTGTGGCTAGCGGGGACCACTACGAGCAGTACTTC. It specifies CASSVASGDHYEQYF.